One and the same sample provided the 2 T cell receptor beta chains below, sequenced in a study of T cells in Graves' hyperthyroidism and ophthalmopathy. TCR beta CDR3 sequences were amplified from RNA transcripts. The TCR CDR3 first-round RT-PCR relied on the HTBI primer set. MiXCR, applied by TCRdb to the multiplex PCR reads, yields one record per CDR3 protein. Counted here are roughly 300,000 distinct CDR3 sequences, around 20% occurring once; the ten biggest clones make up over 40%. The sequencing sample was made of blood. The source is a woman in her 50s with Graves' hyperthyroidism.

DNA of the CDR3: TGTGCCAGCAGTTACTCGAGCCTATGGACCGAGCGGGACTCCTACGAGCAGTACTTC. Protein sequence: CASSYSSLWTERDSYEQYF. The J gene is TRBJ2-7, the V gene TRBV6-2 or TRBV6-3; TRBD2 aligns across 7 bases. Germline loops: CDR1 MNHEY, CDR2 SVGEGT. The CDR3 runs 19 residues. Germline trimming cut 0 bases from V and 0 bases from J; bases unmatched to any gene: 14.

This clonotype has just a few counts. The chain employs TRBV29-1 and TRBJ1-1; a possible D gene is TRBD1 (6 bases). This CDR3 region has 14 residues. The germline V and J ends were trimmed by 8 bases and 2 bases, with 18 bases remaining between them. Germline loops: CDR1 SQVTM, CDR2 ANQGSEA. CDR3: CSFLDIGGNTEAFF. In DNA, the CDR3 is TGCAGCTTTTTGGACATCGGGGGCAACACTGAAGCTTTCTTT.